This is a list of T cell receptor beta chains from one sample in a study of post-analysis software for immune sequencing data. TCRdb re-derived calls from the PCR reads in MiXCR, one entry per CDR3 protein. The sample lists about 820,000 distinct CDR3 sequences, under 70% seen once, with approximately 4.5% in the top ten. The sequenced material came from blood. All receptors come from a girl aged 10 to 17 with multiple sclerosis. Each CDR3 is given with its conserved first and last residue. Fields, in order: clone size, J gene, D gene, V gene, CDR3 DNA, CDR3 protein. D genes are given only for firm matches. Size values are once, few and many counts, or a class for expanded clones, and some rows have none.

many TRBJ2-3 TRBD1 TRBV5-1 TGCGCCAGCAGCCTACAGGGGGCGAGCACAGATACGCAGTATTTT CASSLQGASTDTQYF
- TRBJ2-7 TRBD1 TRBV6-1 TGTGCCAGCAGTGAATTTTGGCAGGGGGAACCGCCCTACGAGCAGTACTTC CASSEFWQGEPPYEQYF
- TRBJ2-7 - TRBV7-2 TGTGCCAGCAGCTTAAGGGCGGGCCGGCAGTACTTC CASSLRAGRQYF
- TRBJ1-2 - TRBV20-1 TGCAGTGCTAGAGGGTACAGGGACAAAGACTATGGCTACACCTTC CSARGYRDKDYGYTF
- TRBJ2-7 - TRBV6-4 TGTGCCAGCAGTGAAACAGAGAGCTCCTACGAGCAGTACTTC CASSETESSYEQYF
few TRBJ1-1 - TRBV20-1 TGCAGTGCCCGACTGGGGGCGATGAACACTGAAGCTTTCTTT CSARLGAMNTEAFF
few TRBJ1-1 - TRBV20-1 TGCAGTGCTAGAGATCTTGGTCGGGGGAAGAACACTGAAGCTTTCTTT CSARDLGRGKNTEAFF
- TRBJ2-1 - TRBV12-3/TRBV12-4 TGTGCCAGCAGGTCCCTCCAGGGTCTTTTTGAGCAGTTCTTC CASRSLQGLFEQFF
- TRBJ2-5 - TRBV5-5 TGTGCCAGCAGCTTGGGCCACCCTGGAGAGACCCAGTACTTC CASSLGHPGETQYF
- TRBJ2-1 - TRBV20-1 TGCAGTACTATGGCGGGGGCCGGCGACAATGAGCAGTTCTTC CSTMAGAGDNEQFF
- TRBJ2-7 TRBD1 TRBV7-2 TGTGCCAGCAGTCAGGGACAGGGGGCGACTGGCGAGCAGTACTTC CASSQGQGATGEQYF
few TRBJ2-5 - TRBV5-1 TGCGCCAGCAGCTTGGGCTCAGGGAAAGAGACCCAGTACTTC CASSLGSGKETQYF
few TRBJ2-3 - TRBV29-1 TGCAGCGTTCCGAAAGAAAACACAGATACGCAGTATTTT CSVPKENTDTQYF
few TRBJ1-2 - TRBV6-5 TGTGCCAGCAGTTACTCTTCACCGGGAGGCTACACCTTC CASSYSSPGGYTF
- TRBJ1-2 - TRBV6-6 TGTGCCAGCAGTTATCACAGAGCCTTAGAAGACTATGGCTACACCTTC CASSYHRALEDYGYTF
few TRBJ1-2 - TRBV7-3 TGTGCCAGCAGCTCAGGGGATGTGGGCTACACCTTC CASSSGDVGYTF
- TRBJ1-5 - TRBV29-1 TGCAGCGTTGACAGTTCCTCAGGGGCCCAGCATTTT CSVDSSSGAQHF
once TRBJ2-1 - TRBV5-1 TGCGCCAGCAGCTCCGCACCGGCGATTTCGGCGGGTGAGCAGTTCTTC CASSSAPAISAGEQFF
- TRBJ1-5 - TRBV27 TGTGCCAGCAGTCCCACCGACGGGGTCAATCAGCCCCAGCATTTT CASSPTDGVNQPQHF
- TRBJ1-5 - TRBV2 TGTGCCAGCAAGCACGGTCTGGGGGTTAGCAATCAGCCCCAGCATTTT CASKHGLGVSNQPQHF
- TRBJ2-7 TRBD1 TRBV20-1 TGCAGTGCCCCAGACAGGGATTCGCGGCCCTACGAGCAGTACTTC CSAPDRDSRPYEQYF
once TRBJ1-1 - TRBV20-1 TGCAACCCCGTCAGGGCGAACATGAACACTGAAGCTTTCTTT CNPVRANMNTEAFF
- TRBJ2-3 - TRBV29-1 TGCAGCGTCCGAGACGACCCAGATACGCAGTATTTT CSVRDDPDTQYF
- TRBJ2-1 TRBD2 TRBV3-1 TGTGCCAGCAGCCAAGATCGGGCTAGCGGGAGGAGCTCCTACAATGAGCAGTTCTTC CASSQDRASGRSSYNEQFF
- TRBJ2-7 - TRBV28 TGTGCCAGCAGAAGGGGGATTGACAGCTCCTACGAGCAGTACTTC CASRRGIDSSYEQYF
- TRBJ2-3 - TRBV11-2 TGTGCCAGCAGCTTAGACCCGGGAGTAGGATACACAGATACGCAGTATTTT CASSLDPGVGYTDTQYF
- TRBJ1-1 - TRBV7-2 TGTGCCAGCAGTCGAGACAGGATGAACACTGAAGCTTTCTTT CASSRDRMNTEAFF
- TRBJ2-7 - TRBV6-1 TGTGCCGCCGGATCGGGGCTCCCCTACGAGCAGTACTTC CAAGSGLPYEQYF
- TRBJ2-7 TRBD2 TRBV5-1 TGCGCCAGCAGCTCGACTAGCGGGGCCTCCTACGAGCAGTACTTC CASSSTSGASYEQYF
- TRBJ2-7 TRBD2 TRBV18 TGTGCCAGCTCACCGAAGCGGGAGGCCTACGAGCAGTACTTC CASSPKREAYEQYF